This TCR beta chain emerged from a study of glioma-infiltrating T cells after dendritic cell vaccination. General study points: TCR clonality showed no direct relationship with survival.

Amplification used 60 V beta primers and 13 J beta primers. TCRdb's copy holds only in-frame clones and misses some; the assay was immunoSEQ multiplex PCR. In the table there are 95,000 or so clones, more than 75% of which are singletons. Per the germline V gene, CDR1 is SGHDT and CDR2 is YYEEEE. Trimming stripped 3 bases from V and 2 bases from J, with 21 bases between. The CDR3 is made up of 17 amino acids. As concerns this clone: Its antigen is not known.

No glioblastoma patient carried an isocitrate dehydrogenase mutation. The clonotype was recovered from a human donor with glioblastoma. Sequencing used blood, obtained before dendritic cell vaccination. The chain joins TRBV5-6 to TRBJ2-7; D may be TRBD2 (5 bases). CDR3 coding DNA: TGTGCCAGCAGCTCGCCGGAGACTATTCCAGGACCCTACGAGCAGTACTTC. It is translated as CASSSPETIPGPYEQYF.